The clone carrying this T cell receptor beta chain has a handful of counts. This sample is drawn from a study of blood T cell repertoires in COVID-19. Study context: The cDNA or gDNA used as material had been derived from T cells, B-cell-depleted T cells, or PBMCs.

Sequencing was performed with immunoSEQ multiplex PCR; in TCRdb, only in-frame clones are kept and a portion is missing. This sample has about 170,000 clones, with almost 85% found just once. The V end lost 6 bases, the J end lost 4 bases, and 12 bases lay between the germline ends. The germline V gene has CDR1 MNHEY and CDR2 SMNVEV (reference sequence). The CDR3 is made up of 13 amino acids. This chain connects TRBV27 to TRBJ1-2; D is unclear. The specimen sequenced was peripheral blood. The receptor was isolated from a man aged 18 to 30 with active or convalescent COVID-19. This CDR3 reads CASRLRETYGYTF. As DNA, the CDR3 is TGTGCCAGCAGGTTAAGGGAGACCTATGGCTACACCTTC.